The 31 T cell receptor beta chains below come from one sample, sequenced in a study of blood T cell repertoires in COVID-19. Measured with immunoSEQ multiplex PCR; TCRdb has only the in-frame clones, and not every one. The table shows about 110,000 clones, with approximately 81% occurring only once. The sample comprised peripheral blood. The receptors come from a human donor in a cohort sampled during active COVID-19.

This clone was seen more than once but under ten times. V and J are TRBV2 and TRBJ2-1; 12 bases line up with TRBD1. Germline V gene sequence: CDR1 SNHLY, CDR2 FYNNEI. Trimming took 6 bases from V and 6 from J; bases not matched to a gene: 9. CDR3 size: 16 residues. The CDR3 reads CASRAHMGQGANEQFF. In DNA form, the CDR3 reads TGTGCCAGCAGGGCACATATGGGACAGGGGGCCAATGAGCAGTTCTTC.

CDR3: CAWSVYSGSTYNEQFF. In nucleotides, the CDR3 is TGTGCCTGGAGTGTATACAGCGGGAGCACCTACAATGAGCAGTTCTTC. V gene TRBV30 combines with J gene TRBJ2-1; 8 positions match TRBD2. From germline, CDR1 is GTSNPN and CDR2 SVGIG (reference sequence). This CDR3 is 16 amino acids long. With 0 bases clipped from V and 2 bases from J, the junction kept 6 bases outside the gene matches.

J is TRBJ1-1 and V is TRBV30, with TRBD1 as a possible D gene (5 bases). Germline V CDR1 and CDR2: GTSNPN, SVGIG (reference sequence). The CDR3 contains 14 residues. V lost 0 bases, J lost 5 bases, and 13 bases lay in between. In DNA, the CDR3 is TGTGCCTGGAGTGTACCTGCAGGGAGGACTGAAGCTTTCTTT. Translation gives CAWSVPAGRTEAFF. The variable domain in full, completed from reference TRBV30 and TRBJ1-1, reads SQTIHQWPATLVQPVGSPLSLECTVEGTSNPNLYWYRQAAGRGLQLLFYSVGIGQISSEVPQNLSASRPQDRQFILSSKKLLLSDSGFYLCAWSVPAGRTEAFFGQGTRLTVV.

This clone was found a few times. The CDR3 DNA reads as TGTGCCAGCAGCCAAGAAACAAATCAGCCCCAGCATTTT. This gives the protein CASSQETNQPQHF. The chain combines TRBV4-2 with TRBJ1-5; D uncertain. Trimming took off 0 bases at V and 4 bases at J, with 4 bases between the two ends. Germline CDR1 and CDR2: LGHNA and YNFKEQ. The CDR3 has 13 amino acids.

The gene calls are TRBV6-4 and TRBJ1-6, with a possible D match to TRBD1 (5 bases). The ends were cut back, 6 bases at V and 6 bases at J, with 9 bases in the middle. This CDR3 region has 13 residues. CDR1 and CDR2 from the germline V gene are MRHNA and SNTAGT. CDR3: CASRQALNSPLHF. CDR3 coding DNA: TGTGCCAGCAGACAGGCCCTTAATTCACCCCTCCACTTT.

The table lists this clone with a few counts. This chain's CDR3 is CASRRDRSSYEQYF. The CDR3, as DNA: TGTGCCAGCAGGCGGGACAGAAGCTCCTACGAGCAGTACTTC. J is TRBJ2-7 and V is TRBV27; D perhaps matches TRBD1 (7 bases). The CDR3 runs 14 residues. V dropped 6 bases and J dropped 0 bases, with 12 bases sitting between them. Germline assignment: CDR1 MNHEY and CDR2 SMNVEV (reference sequence).

This chain joins TRBV7-2 and TRBJ1-3; D gene unclear. The ends were cut back, 10 bases at V and 0 bases at J, with 10 bases in the middle. Per the germline V gene, CDR1 is SGHTA and CDR2 is FQGNSA. There are 13 residues in the CDR3. CDR3 loop: CATTTFSGNTIYF. The CDR3 DNA sequence: TGTGCCACCACGACATTCTCTGGAAACACCATATATTTT.

The V and J genes are TRBV3-1 (or the pseudogene TRBV3-2) and TRBJ1-2, with 11 nucleotides matching TRBD1. CDR1 and CDR2 from the germline V gene are LGHDT and YNNKEL (reference sequence). V lost 4 bases, J lost 3 bases, and 4 bases stayed unmatched. The CDR3 extends over 15 amino acids. The CDR3 reads CASSRTGGFDYGYTF. The CDR3 nucleotides are TGTGCCAGCAGCCGGACAGGGGGCTTTGACTATGGCTACACCTTC.

The chain combines TRBV2 with TRBJ2-5; 10 nucleotides align to TRBD1. CDR3 length: 15 residues. Per germline, CDR1 SNHLY and CDR2 FYNNEI. With V trimmed by 6 bases and J by 1 base, 5 bases remained unmatched. The CDR3 sequence is CASSPRTGGQETQYF. CDR3 DNA: TGTGCCAGCAGCCCTAGGACAGGGGGCCAAGAGACCCAGTACTTC.

The CDR3 region has the DNA TGCGCCAGCAGCTTGGGCGGGAGAACCGACGAGCAGTACTTC. Translated: CASSLGGRTDEQYF. V usage is TRBV5-1 and J usage is TRBJ2-7; 7 bases are shared with TRBD2. The V gene end was trimmed by 0 bases and the J gene end by 5 bases; junction bases not matched to a gene: 5. The CDR3 is 14 residues long. Looked up from germline, CDR1 is SGHRS and CDR2 is YFSETQ.

The chain employs TRBV5-1 and TRBJ1-1, with TRBD1 as a possible D gene (5 bases). CDR3 length equals 15 residues. Looked up from germline, CDR1 is SGHRS and CDR2 is YFSETQ. V lost 1 base and J lost 2, with 12 bases in between. CDR3 sequence: CASSLYGGLNTEAFF. CDR3 DNA: TGCGCCAGCAGCTTGTATGGGGGGTTAAACACTGAAGCTTTCTTT. Full variable domain (rest looked up from reference TRBV5-1 and TRBJ1-1): KAGVTQTPRYLIKTRGQQVTLSCSPISGHRSVSWYQQTPGQGLQFLFEYFSETQRNKGNFPGRFSGRQFSNSRSEMNVSTLELGDSALYLCASSLYGGLNTEAFFGQGTRLTVV.

The chain employs TRBV5-1 and TRBJ1-3; no definite D call. The CDR3 runs to 17 residues. Germline V gene sequence: CDR1 SGHRS, CDR2 YFSETQ. The V and J ends lost 1 base and 3 bases respectively, with 17 bases between them. The CDR3 spells CASSLLSQTLGGNTIYF. The CDR3 bases are TGCGCCAGCAGCTTGCTTTCGCAGACCCTAGGTGGAAACACCATATATTTT.

This clone showed up just a few times. The rearrangement links TRBV7-8 to TRBJ2-1; 13 bases align to TRBD2. The CDR3 extends over 14 amino acids. Losses at the gene ends were 4 bases for V and 10 bases for J; bases not matched to a gene: 4. CDR1 is SGHVS and CDR2 is FQNEAQ in the germline V gene. DNA for the CDR3: TGTGCCAGCAGCTCGAGGACTAGCGGGGGCGAGCAGTTCTTC. This translates into CASSSRTSGGEQFF. The whole variable domain, filled in from reference TRBV7-8 and TRBJ2-1, reads GAGVSQSPRYKVAKRGQDVALRCDPISGHVSLFWYQQALGQGPEFLTYFQNEAQLDKSGLPSDRFFAERPEGSVSTLKIQRTQQEDSAVYLCASSSRTSGGEQFFGPGTRLTVL.

V usage is TRBV5-1 and J usage is TRBJ2-3; the D gene is possibly TRBD2 (5 bases). Germline lookup yields CDR1 SGHRS and CDR2 YFSETQ. CDR3 size: 14 residues. Trimming stripped 0 bases from V and 2 bases from J, with 7 bases between. The CDR3 reads CASSLAGDTDTQYF. DNA of the CDR3: TGCGCCAGCAGCTTGGCCGGGGACACAGATACGCAGTATTTT.

The chain is built from TRBV29-1 and TRBJ1-2; no clear D gene. Germline lookup yields CDR1 SQVTM and CDR2 ANQGSEA. The ends were cut back, 3 bases at V and 3 bases at J, with 17 bases in the middle. This CDR3 has 15 amino acids. In DNA, the CDR3 is TGCAGCGTTGATTCTACGGTTGAGGGCGACTATGGCTACACCTTC. Translating it yields CSVDSTVEGDYGYTF.

The CDR3 coding sequence is TGCAGCGTTGAAGATGAACTAGCCCGCGAGCAGTACTTC. This sequence encodes CSVEDELAREQYF. This chain links TRBV29-1 with TRBJ2-7, with TRBD2 as a possible D gene (6 bases). The CDR3 sequence is 13 residues long. Looked up from germline, CDR1 is SQVTM and CDR2 is ANQGSEA. V was cut by 0 bases and J by 6 bases, with 12 bases left in between.

V gene TRBV30 combines with J gene TRBJ2-1, with 7 bases identical to TRBD1. Trimming removed 5 bases from V and 8 bases from J; junction bases left unmatched: 3. Germline V gives CDR1 GTSNPN, CDR2 SVGIG (reference sequence). The CDR3 has 11 amino acids. The CDR3 loop reads CAWYGTDEQFF. Here the CDR3 DNA reads TGTGCCTGGTACGGGACAGATGAGCAGTTCTTC.

The V and J genes are TRBV7-2 and TRBJ2-7, with 11 bases aligning to TRBD2. Losses at the gene ends were 2 bases for V and 2 bases for J; bases not matched to a gene: 2. CDR1 is SGHTA, CDR2 FQGNSA, per germline. The CDR3 extends over 15 amino acids. CDR3 bases: TGTGCCAGCAGCTTAACGGGACTAGCGGCCTACGAGCAGTACTTC. It is translated as CASSLTGLAAYEQYF.

This chain joins TRBV19 and TRBJ1-1; D gene ambiguous. This CDR3 spans 11 amino acids. Germline loops: CDR1 LNHDA, CDR2 SQIVND (reference sequence). Trimming shortened V by 5 bases and J by 1 base, and 2 bases separated the two germline ends. CDR3 coding DNA: TGTGCCAGTAGTCGGAACACTGAAGCTTTCTTT. This codes for CASSRNTEAFF. The full variable domain, rest sourced from reference TRBV19 and TRBJ1-1, is DGGITQSPKYLFRKEGQNVTLSCEQNLNHDAMYWYRQDPGQGLRLIYYSQIVNDFQKGDIAEGYSVSREKKESFPLTVTSAQKNPTAFYLCASSRNTEAFFGQGTRLTVV.

This rearrangement joins TRBV9 to TRBJ1-2; maybe TRBD1 (6 bases). Trimming stripped 4 bases from V and 8 bases from J, with 24 bases between. This CDR3 spans 16 amino acids. CDR1 is SGDLS and CDR2 is YYNGEE in the germline V gene. CDR3 nucleotides: TGTGCCAGCAGCCTGTCTTACAGGGTCGGAATCGGGGGCTACACCTTC. It encodes CASSLSYRVGIGGYTF. The full variable domain, rest sourced from reference TRBV9 and TRBJ1-2, is DSGVTQTPKHLITATGQRVTLRCSPRSGDLSVYWYQQSLDQGLQFLIQYYNGEERAKGNILERFSAQQFPDLHSELNLSSLELGDSALYFCASSLSYRVGIGGYTFGSGTRLTVV.

This clone occurred a few times. The identical CDR3 is also encoded by other nucleotide sequences in the sample. V gene TRBV5-1 combines with J gene TRBJ2-5; 10 bases agree with TRBD2. V dropped 4 bases and J dropped 3; count of bases not matched to a gene: 9. Germline V gene lookup returns CDR1 SGHRS and CDR2 YFSETQ. The CDR3 runs to 16 residues. The CDR3 bases are TGCGCCAGCAGCCAATCTCAAACTAGCGGGAAAGAGACCCAGTACTTC. It encodes CASSQSQTSGKETQYF.

For the CDR3, the DNA is TGTGCCAGCAGGGAGACAGACTACGAGCAGTACTTC. As protein: CASRETDYEQYF. This chain connects TRBV28 to TRBJ2-7, with D maybe TRBD1 (5 bases). V gave up 6 bases and J gave up 3 bases, with 9 bases separating them. Germline CDR1 MDHEN, CDR2 SYDVKM. The CDR3 totals 12 residues.

This clone was seen a single time. The rearrangement uses TRBV6-6 and TRBJ1-2; 10 bases are a match to TRBD1. The germline gives CDR1 MNHNY, CDR2 SVGAGI (reference sequence). This CDR3 spans 16 amino acids. V was clipped by 5 bases and J by 2 bases; unmatched bases: 8. CDR3 DNA: TGTGCCAGCAGTAAAGTGGGACAGGGGAAAAACTATGGCTACACCTTC. Translation gives CASSKVGQGKNYGYTF.

The V call is TRBV12-3 or TRBV12-4, the J call TRBJ1-1; D is unclear. This CDR3 is built from 12 residues. The V end was cut by 7 bases, the J end by 11 bases, with 17 bases between. The CDR3: CASTRIEDFAFF. CDR3 sequence (DNA): TGTGCCAGCACCCGTATCGAGGACTTCGCTTTCTTT.

This chain uses TRBV5-1 with TRBJ2-5, with a tentative D call TRBD1 (5 bases). This CDR3 comprises 13 residues. The V and J ends lost 3 bases and 5 bases respectively, with 11 bases between them. Germline V gene data show CDR1 as SGHRS and CDR2 as YFSETQ. CDR3 loop: CASSSRTTETQYF. CDR3 DNA: TGCGCCAGCAGCTCTAGGACAACGGAGACCCAGTACTTC. The whole variable domain, filled in from reference TRBV5-1 and TRBJ2-5, reads KAGVTQTPRYLIKTRGQQVTLSCSPISGHRSVSWYQQTPGQGLQFLFEYFSETQRNKGNFPGRFSGRQFSNSRSEMNVSTLELGDSALYLCASSSRTTETQYFGPGTRLLVL.

This chain connects TRBV18 to TRBJ2-5, with a weak D call TRBD2 (5 bases). CDR1 is KGHSH and CDR2 is LQKENI in the germline V gene. V was cut by 3 bases and J by 5 bases, with 13 bases left in between. This CDR3 has 14 residues. The CDR3 sequence is CASSPPEGWETQYF. CDR3 nucleotides: TGTGCCAGCTCACCTCCCGAGGGTTGGGAGACCCAGTACTTC.

This chain joins TRBV27 and TRBJ2-3; D possibly corresponds to TRBD1 (5 bases). V lost 6 bases and J lost 0, with 7 bases in between. CDR1 MNHEY and CDR2 SMNVEV come from the germline V gene (reference sequence). This CDR3 is built from 13 residues. This CDR3 is CASRRQSTDTQYF. DNA of the CDR3: TGTGCCAGCAGAAGACAGAGCACAGATACGCAGTATTTT.

The chain combines TRBV4-1 with TRBJ2-7, with TRBD1 identical over 9 bases. Germline-derived CDR1 and CDR2 are MGHRA and YSYEKL. With 4 bases clipped from V and 2 bases from J, the junction kept 9 bases outside the gene matches. The CDR3 spans 16 residues. CDR3 sequence reads: CASSLGPGQGTYEQYF. In nucleotides, the CDR3 is TGCGCCAGCAGCCTGGGTCCGGGACAGGGTACCTACGAGCAGTACTTC.

The chain is built from TRBV30 and TRBJ2-1; TRBD2 is a possible D gene (8 bases). This CDR3 is 13 amino acids long. V shed 8 bases and J shed 12 bases, with 23 bases lying between them. Germline assignment: CDR1 GTSNPN and CDR2 SVGIG (reference sequence). CDR3: CAVSQGSGRVQFF. CDR3 nucleotide sequence: TGTGCCGTCTCACAGGGGTCCGGGAGGGTGCAGTTCTTC.

The chain links TRBV2 to TRBJ1-2; TRBD1 is a possible D gene (6 bases). V was pared by 5 bases and J by 7 bases, with 11 bases between. This CDR3 spans 12 amino acids. CDR1 SNHLY and CDR2 FYNNEI come from the germline V gene. The CDR3, as DNA: TGTGCCAGCAGTTTTGGGGGCGGTGGCTACACCTTC. Its protein product is CASSFGGGGYTF.

This chain connects TRBV10-3 to TRBJ1-1; D is perhaps TRBD1 (5 bases). Germline-derived CDR1 and CDR2 are ENHRY and SYGVKD. The CDR3 totals 14 residues. The V end lost 8 bases, the J end lost 4 bases, and 17 bases lay between the germline ends. CDR3 sequence reads: CAISAGPGFTEAFF. CDR3 DNA: TGTGCCATCTCAGCGGGGCCAGGGTTCACTGAAGCTTTCTTT.